This is a list of T cell receptor beta chains from one sample in a study of T-cell memory formation after mild COVID-19. MiXCR was run by TCRdb on the 5' RACE reads, yielding one entry per CDR3 protein. The data show about 470,000 distinct CDR3 sequences, 18% seen once. The sample taken for sequencing was PBMCs or a T cell subset sorted from them (not recorded which). The receptors come from an adult woman who had mild COVID-19 (a few samples of this study predate the infection). Cell type and time point are not known. Each CDR3 is given with its conserved first and last residue. A D gene is named only where the DNA matches it firmly. Where a row states a size, it is once, few, many or the class of an expanded clone; other rows omit it.

.,TRBJ1-2,TRBV6-5,.,TGTGCCAGCAGTCAACCCCCCTGGGGCTACACCTTC,CASSQPPWGYTF
few,TRBJ1-1,TRBV25-1,.,TGTGCCAGCAGACAGGGCTACACTGAAGCTTTCTTT,CASRQGYTEAFF
.,TRBJ1-2,TRBV5-6,TRBD1,TGTGCCAGCAGCTTGGAGACAGGGTTTAACTATGGCTACACCTTC,CASSLETGFNYGYTF
few,TRBJ2-7,TRBV11-3,TRBD2,TGTGCCAGCAGCCACGGGACTAGCGTTTACGAGCAGTACTTC,CASSHGTSVYEQYF
few,TRBJ2-1,TRBV7-2,.,TGTGCCAGCAGCCGCAACCTTATGGAGCAGTTCTTC,CASSRNLMEQFF
.,TRBJ1-5,TRBV20-1,.,TGCAGTGCCCGGGGGGCGCATCAGCCCCAGCATTTT,CSARGAHQPQHF
few,TRBJ2-5,TRBV20-1,.,TGCAGTGCTAGAGTTCGGGAATTCAGGGAGACCCAGTACTTC,CSARVREFRETQYF
.,TRBJ2-3,TRBV15,.,TGTGCCACCAGCAGAGATGGTGGGGGGCCTACAGATACGCAGTATTTT,CATSRDGGGPTDTQYF
.,TRBJ2-7,TRBV4-1,.,TGCGCCAGCAGCCAAGGAACTGCGCCCACCTACGAGCAGTACTTC,CASSQGTAPTYEQYF
.,TRBJ1-2,TRBV5-1,.,TGCGCCAGCAGCCCTTTGACAGCCGGCGGAGAAGGCTACACCTTC,CASSPLTAGGEGYTF
.,TRBJ2-7,TRBV4-1,TRBD1,TGCGCCAGCAGCCAAGAACCGACAGGGGGAGCTAGATCGCGGGAGCAGTACTTC,CASSQEPTGGARSREQYF
few,TRBJ2-2,TRBV6-2/TRBV6-3,TRBD1,TGTGCCAGCAGTCGACAGGGGCGAGAGGAGCTGTTTTTT,CASSRQGREELFF
few,TRBJ2-7,TRBV29-1,.,TGCAGCGACAGGGCTAGAACCTCCTACGAGCAGTACTTC,CSDRARTSYEQYF
.,TRBJ2-7,TRBV5-1,.,TGCGCCAGCAGCTTGGGACAGGCGAGAGACGAGCAGTACTTC,CASSLGQARDEQYF
.,TRBJ2-7,TRBV25-1,TRBD2,TGTGCCAGCAGTCGGGCCCGGGAGGACCAGTACTTC,CASSRAREDQYF
few,TRBJ1-1,TRBV4-1,.,TGCGCCAGCAGCCAAAGGAGGGGGGCAGGCACTGAAGCTTTCTTT,CASSQRRGAGTEAFF
few,TRBJ2-7,TRBV5-4,.,TGTGCCAGCAGCCACGACCCTAGCTCCTACGAGCAGTACTTC,CASSHDPSSYEQYF